Sequencing of this T cell receptor (beta chain) was carried out in a study of OX40 agonist ivuxolimab in advanced cancers. General study results and limits: CD4+ and CD8+ T cells in blood underwent clonal expansion by week 6 at 0.1 to 3.0 mg/kg. Among the lowest levels of clonal expansion were found in partial responders at 0.1-3.0 mg/kg. Undetermined was the antigen specificity of the expanded peripheral T cells.

People who had autoimmune disease history or systemic immunosuppression were excluded. In its sample, this clone was seen a few times. Antigen specificity is unknown. Germline V lookup: CDR1 SGHVS, CDR2 FNYEAQ. The V end lost 1 base, the J end lost 12 bases, and 17 bases lay between the germline ends. The CDR3 spans 14 residues. TCRdb's table, derived via immunoSEQ multiplex PCR, lists solely in-frame clones and lacks some. The sample lists approximately 60,000 clones; around 80% were seen once. The TCR originated in an adult with an advanced solid tumor such as melanoma, head and neck, liver or kidney cancer. The specimen was CD4+ or CD8+ T cells sorted from blood, collected in a trial of the OX40 agonist ivuxolimab. The chain uses TRBV7-6 and TRBJ2-3; D gene uncertain. The CDR3 bases are TGTGCCAGCAGCTTAGAAAAATGGTCAGGCAGTCAGTATTTT. This translates into CASSLEKWSGSQYF.